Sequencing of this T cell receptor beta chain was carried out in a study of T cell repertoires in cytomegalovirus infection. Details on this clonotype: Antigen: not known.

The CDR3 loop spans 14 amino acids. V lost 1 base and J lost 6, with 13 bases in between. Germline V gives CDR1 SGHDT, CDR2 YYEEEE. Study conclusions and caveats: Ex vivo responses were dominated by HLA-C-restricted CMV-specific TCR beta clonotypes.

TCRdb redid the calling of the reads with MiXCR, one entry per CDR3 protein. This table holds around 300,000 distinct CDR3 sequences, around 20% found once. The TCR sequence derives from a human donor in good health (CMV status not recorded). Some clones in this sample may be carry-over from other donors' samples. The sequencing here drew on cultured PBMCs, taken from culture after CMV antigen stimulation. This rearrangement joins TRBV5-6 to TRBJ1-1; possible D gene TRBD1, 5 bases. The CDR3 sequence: CASSLSGAGAEAFF. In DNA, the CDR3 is TGTGCCAGCAGCTTGTCTGGGGCCGGCGCTGAAGCTTTCTTT.